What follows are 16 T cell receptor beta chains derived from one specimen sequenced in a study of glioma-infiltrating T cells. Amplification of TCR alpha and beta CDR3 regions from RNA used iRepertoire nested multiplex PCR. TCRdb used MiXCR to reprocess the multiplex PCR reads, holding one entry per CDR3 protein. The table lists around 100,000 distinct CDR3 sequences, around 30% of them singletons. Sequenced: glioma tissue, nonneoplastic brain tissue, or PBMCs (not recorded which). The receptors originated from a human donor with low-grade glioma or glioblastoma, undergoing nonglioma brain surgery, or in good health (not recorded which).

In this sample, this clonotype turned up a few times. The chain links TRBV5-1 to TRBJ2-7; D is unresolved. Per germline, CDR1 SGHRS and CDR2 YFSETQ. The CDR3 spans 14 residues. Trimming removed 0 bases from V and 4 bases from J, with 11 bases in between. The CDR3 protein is CASSLEFGYYEQYF. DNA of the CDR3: TGCGCCAGCAGCTTGGAATTCGGGTATTACGAGCAGTACTTC. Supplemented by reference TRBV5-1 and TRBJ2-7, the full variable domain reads KAGVTQTPRYLIKTRGQQVTLSCSPISGHRSVSWYQQTPGQGLQFLFEYFSETQRNKGNFPGRFSGRQFSNSRSEMNVSTLELGDSALYLCASSLEFGYYEQYFGPGTRLTVT.

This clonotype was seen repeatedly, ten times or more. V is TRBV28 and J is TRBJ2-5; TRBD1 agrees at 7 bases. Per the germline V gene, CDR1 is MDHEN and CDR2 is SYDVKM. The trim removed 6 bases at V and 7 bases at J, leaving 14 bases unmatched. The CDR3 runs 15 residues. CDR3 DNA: TGTGCCAGCAGCGAGACAGGGAATTCGATGGGGACCCAGTACTTC. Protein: CASSETGNSMGTQYF.

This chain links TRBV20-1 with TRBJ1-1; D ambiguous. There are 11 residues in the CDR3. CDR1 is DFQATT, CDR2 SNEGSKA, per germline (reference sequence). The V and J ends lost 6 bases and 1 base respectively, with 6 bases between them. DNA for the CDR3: TGCAGTGCGGGAGAGAACACTGAAGCTTTCTTT. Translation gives CSAGENTEAFF.

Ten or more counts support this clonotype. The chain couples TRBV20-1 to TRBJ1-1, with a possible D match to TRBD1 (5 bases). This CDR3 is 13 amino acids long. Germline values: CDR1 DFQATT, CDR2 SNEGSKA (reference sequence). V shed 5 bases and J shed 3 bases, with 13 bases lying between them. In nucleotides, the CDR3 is TGCAGTGCTGTTAGACAGCGGGACACTGAAGCTTTCTTT. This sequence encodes CSAVRQRDTEAFF.

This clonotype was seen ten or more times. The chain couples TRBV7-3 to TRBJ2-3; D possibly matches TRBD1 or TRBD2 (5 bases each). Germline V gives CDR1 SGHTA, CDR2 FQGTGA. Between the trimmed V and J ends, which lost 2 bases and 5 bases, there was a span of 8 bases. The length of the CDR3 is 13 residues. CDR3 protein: CASSLQGVDTQYF. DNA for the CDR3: TGTGCCAGCAGCTTACAGGGAGTAGATACGCAGTATTTT.

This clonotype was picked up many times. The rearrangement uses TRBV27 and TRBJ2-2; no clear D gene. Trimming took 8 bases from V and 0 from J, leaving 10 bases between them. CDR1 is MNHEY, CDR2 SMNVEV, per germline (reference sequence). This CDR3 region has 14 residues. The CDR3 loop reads CASRTPTNTGELFF. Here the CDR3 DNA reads TGTGCCAGCCGAACACCCACGAACACCGGGGAGCTGTTTTTT.

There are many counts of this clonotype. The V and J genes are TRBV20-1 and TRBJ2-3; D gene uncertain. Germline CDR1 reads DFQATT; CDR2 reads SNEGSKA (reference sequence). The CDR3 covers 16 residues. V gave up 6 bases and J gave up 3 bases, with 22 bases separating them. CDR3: CSAIRYYSRSTDTQYF. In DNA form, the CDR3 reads TGCAGTGCCATCAGATACTATAGCAGATCTACAGATACGCAGTATTTT.

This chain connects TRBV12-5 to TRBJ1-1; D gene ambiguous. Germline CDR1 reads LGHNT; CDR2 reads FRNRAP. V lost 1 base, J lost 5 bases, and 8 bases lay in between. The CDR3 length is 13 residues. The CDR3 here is CASGLAAATEAFF. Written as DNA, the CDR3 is TGTGCTAGTGGTTTGGCGGCAGCTACTGAAGCTTTCTTT.

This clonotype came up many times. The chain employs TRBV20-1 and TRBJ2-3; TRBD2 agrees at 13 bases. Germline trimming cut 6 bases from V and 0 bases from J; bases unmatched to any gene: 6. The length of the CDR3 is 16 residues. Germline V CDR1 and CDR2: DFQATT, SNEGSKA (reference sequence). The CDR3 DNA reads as TGCAGTGCAAAGACTAGCGGGGGGCCTAGCACAGATACGCAGTATTTT. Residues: CSAKTSGGPSTDTQYF.

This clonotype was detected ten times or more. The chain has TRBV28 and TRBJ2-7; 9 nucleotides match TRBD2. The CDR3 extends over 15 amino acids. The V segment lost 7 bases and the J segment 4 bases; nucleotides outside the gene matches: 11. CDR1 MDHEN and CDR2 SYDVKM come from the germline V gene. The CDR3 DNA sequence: TGTGCCAGCAATAGTCCGGGACTAGCTTCTTACGAGCAGTACTTC. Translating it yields CASNSPGLASYEQYF.

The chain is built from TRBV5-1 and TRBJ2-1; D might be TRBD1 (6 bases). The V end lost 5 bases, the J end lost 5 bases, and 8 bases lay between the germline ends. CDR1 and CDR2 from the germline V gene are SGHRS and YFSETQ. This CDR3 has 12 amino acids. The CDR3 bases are TGCGCCAGCAGAGGGGGAAACAATGAGCAGTTCTTC. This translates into CASRGGNNEQFF.

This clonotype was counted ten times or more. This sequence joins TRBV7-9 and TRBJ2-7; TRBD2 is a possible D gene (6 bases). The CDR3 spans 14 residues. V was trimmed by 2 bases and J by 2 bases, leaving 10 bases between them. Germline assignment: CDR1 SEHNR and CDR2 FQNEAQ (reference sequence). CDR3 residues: CASSLSGSAYEQYF. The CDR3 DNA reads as TGTGCCAGCAGCTTATCCGGGAGCGCCTACGAGCAGTACTTC. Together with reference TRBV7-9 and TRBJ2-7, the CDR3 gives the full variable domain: DTGVSQNPRHKITKRGQNVTFRCDPISEHNRLYWYRQTLGQGPEFLTYFQNEAQLEKSRLLSDRFSAERPKGSFSTLEIQRTEQGDSAMYLCASSLSGSAYEQYFGPGTRLTVT.

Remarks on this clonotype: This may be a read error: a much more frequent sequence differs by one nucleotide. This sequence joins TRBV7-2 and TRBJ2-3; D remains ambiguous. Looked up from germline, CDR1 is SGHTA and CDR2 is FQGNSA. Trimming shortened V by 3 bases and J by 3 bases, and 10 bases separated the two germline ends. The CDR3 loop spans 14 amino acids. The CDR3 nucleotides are TGTGCCAGCAGCTTTGGTTTGCGGACAGATACGCAGTATTTT. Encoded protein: CASSFGLRTDTQYF.

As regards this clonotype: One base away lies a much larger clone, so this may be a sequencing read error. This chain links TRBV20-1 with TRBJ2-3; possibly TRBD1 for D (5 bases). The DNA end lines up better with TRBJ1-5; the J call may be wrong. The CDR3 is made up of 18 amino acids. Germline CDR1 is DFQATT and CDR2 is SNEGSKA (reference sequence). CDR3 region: CSARGTSGRVSSTDTQHF. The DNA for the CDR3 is TGCAGTGCTAGGGGGACTAGCGGGAGGGTATCGAGCACAGATACGCAGCATTTT.

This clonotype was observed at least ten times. The CDR3 region has the DNA TGCAGTGTCTGGGACTTAACTTCTCGAAGCACAGATACGCAGTATTTT. It yields the protein CSVWDLTSRSTDTQYF. This rearrangement joins TRBV20-1 to TRBJ2-3, with a weak D call TRBD2 (6 bases). From germline, CDR1 is DFQATT and CDR2 SNEGSKA (reference sequence). Trimming removed 7 bases from V and 0 bases from J, with 20 bases in between. The CDR3 loop spans 16 amino acids.

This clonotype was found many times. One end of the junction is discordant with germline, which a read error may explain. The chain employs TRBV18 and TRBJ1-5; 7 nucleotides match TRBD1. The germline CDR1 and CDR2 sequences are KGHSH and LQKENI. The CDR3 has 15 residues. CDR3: CASSPPGQFVKPQHF. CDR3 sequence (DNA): TGTGCCAGCTCCCCACCGGGACAGTTCGTTAAGCCCCAGCATTTT.